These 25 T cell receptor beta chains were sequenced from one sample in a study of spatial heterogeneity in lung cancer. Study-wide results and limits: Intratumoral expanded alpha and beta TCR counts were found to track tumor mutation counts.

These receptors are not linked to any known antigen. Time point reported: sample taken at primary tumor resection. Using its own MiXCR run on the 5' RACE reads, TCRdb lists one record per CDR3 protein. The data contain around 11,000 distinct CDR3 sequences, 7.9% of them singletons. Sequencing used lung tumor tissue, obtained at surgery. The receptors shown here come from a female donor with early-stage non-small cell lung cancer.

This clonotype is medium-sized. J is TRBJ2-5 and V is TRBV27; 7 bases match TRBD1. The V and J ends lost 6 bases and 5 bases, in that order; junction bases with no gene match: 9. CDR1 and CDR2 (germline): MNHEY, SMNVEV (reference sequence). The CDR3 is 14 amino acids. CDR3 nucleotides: TGTGCCAGCAGCCCCGGGACAGCTGGGGAGACCCAGTACTTC. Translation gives CASSPGTAGETQYF.

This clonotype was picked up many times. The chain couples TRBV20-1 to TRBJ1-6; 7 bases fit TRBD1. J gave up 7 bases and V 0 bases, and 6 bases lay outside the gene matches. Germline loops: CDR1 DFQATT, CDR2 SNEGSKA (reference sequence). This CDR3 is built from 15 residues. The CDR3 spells CSARDYRGPNSPLHF. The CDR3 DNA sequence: TGCAGTGCTAGAGATTACAGGGGACCGAATTCACCCCTCCACTTT.

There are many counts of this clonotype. This CDR3 reads CASSPASGSNQPQHF. For the CDR3, the DNA is TGCGCCAGCAGCCCCGCCTCTGGGAGCAATCAGCCCCAGCATTTT. The rearrangement links TRBV4-1 to TRBJ1-5; D unresolved. Trimming removed 4 bases from V and 1 base from J, with 11 bases in between. The CDR3 contains 15 residues. The V gene's germline CDR1 is MGHRA and CDR2 YSYEKL.

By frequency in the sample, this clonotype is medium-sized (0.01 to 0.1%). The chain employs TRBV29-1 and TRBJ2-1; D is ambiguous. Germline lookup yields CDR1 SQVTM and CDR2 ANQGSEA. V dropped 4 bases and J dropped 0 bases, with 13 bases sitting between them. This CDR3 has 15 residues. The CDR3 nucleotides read TGCAGCGTTGTGGGCTCCCCGAGCTCCTACAATGAGCAGTTCTTC. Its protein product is CSVVGSPSSYNEQFF.

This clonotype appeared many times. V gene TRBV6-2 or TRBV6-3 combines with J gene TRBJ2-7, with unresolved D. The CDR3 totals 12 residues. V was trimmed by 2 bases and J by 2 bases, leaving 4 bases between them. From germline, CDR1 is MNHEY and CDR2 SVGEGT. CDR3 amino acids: CASSYPPYEQYF. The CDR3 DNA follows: TGTGCCAGCAGTTACCCCCCCTACGAGCAGTACTTC.

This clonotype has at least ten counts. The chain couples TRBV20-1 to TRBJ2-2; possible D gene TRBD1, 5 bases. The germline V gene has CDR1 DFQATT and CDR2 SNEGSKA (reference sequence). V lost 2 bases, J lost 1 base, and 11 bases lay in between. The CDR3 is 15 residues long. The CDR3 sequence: CSARSRQGNTGELFF. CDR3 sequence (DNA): TGCAGTGCTAGATCCCGGCAGGGGAACACCGGGGAGCTGTTTTTT.

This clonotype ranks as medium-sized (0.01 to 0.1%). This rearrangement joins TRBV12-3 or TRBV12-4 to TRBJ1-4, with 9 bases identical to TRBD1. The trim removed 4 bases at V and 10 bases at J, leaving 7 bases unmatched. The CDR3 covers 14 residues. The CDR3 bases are TGTGCCAGCAGTTCCGGGACAGGGAGTGGAAAACTGTTTTTT. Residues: CASSSGTGSGKLFF.

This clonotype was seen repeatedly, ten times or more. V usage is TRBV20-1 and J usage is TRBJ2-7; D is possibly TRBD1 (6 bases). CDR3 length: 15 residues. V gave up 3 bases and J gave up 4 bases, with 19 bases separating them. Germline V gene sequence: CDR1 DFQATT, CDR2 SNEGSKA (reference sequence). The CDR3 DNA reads TGCAGTGCTAGTGGACTCCGGACAGCCGTGTACGAGCAGTACTTC. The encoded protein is CSASGLRTAVYEQYF.

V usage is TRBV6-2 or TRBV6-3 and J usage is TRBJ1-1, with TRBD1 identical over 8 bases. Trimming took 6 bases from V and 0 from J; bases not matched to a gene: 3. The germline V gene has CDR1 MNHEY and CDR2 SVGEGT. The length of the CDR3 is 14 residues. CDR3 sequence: CASRDRVMNTEAFF. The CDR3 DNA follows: TGTGCCAGCAGGGACAGGGTCATGAACACTGAAGCTTTCTTT.

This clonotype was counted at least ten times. In DNA, the CDR3 is TGCAGTGCTAGAGAGGAAGGGGCGGGCTATGGCTACACCTTC. This encodes CSAREEGAGYGYTF. V gene TRBV20-1 combines with J gene TRBJ1-2; TRBD1 might be the D (5 bases). Germline loops: CDR1 DFQATT, CDR2 SNEGSKA (reference sequence). With 0 bases removed from V and 4 bases from J, the gap between germline ends came to 12 bases. The length of the CDR3 is 14 residues.

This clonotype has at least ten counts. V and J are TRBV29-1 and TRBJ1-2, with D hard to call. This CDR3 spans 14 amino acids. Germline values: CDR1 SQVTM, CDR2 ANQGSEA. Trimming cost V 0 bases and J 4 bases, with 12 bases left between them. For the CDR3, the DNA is TGCAGCGTTGAAGAGGATGAGGGAATCTATGGCTACACCTTC. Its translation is CSVEEDEGIYGYTF.

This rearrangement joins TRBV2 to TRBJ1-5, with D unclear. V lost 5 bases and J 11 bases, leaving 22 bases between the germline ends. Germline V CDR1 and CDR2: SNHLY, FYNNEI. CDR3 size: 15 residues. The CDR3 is CASSTTPPVDVAQHF. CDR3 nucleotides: TGTGCCAGCAGTACGACCCCCCCGGTAGATGTGGCCCAGCATTTT. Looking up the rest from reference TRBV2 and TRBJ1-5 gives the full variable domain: EPEVTQTPSHQVTQMGQEVILRCVPISNHLYFYWYRQILGQKVEFLVSFYNNEISEKSEIFDDQFSVERPDGSNFTLKIRSTKLEDSAMYFCASSTTPPVDVAQHFGDGTRLSIL.

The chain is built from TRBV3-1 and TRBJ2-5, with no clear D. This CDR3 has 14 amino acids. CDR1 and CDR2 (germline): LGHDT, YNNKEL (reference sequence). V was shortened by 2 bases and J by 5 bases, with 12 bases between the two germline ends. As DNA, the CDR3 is TGTGCCAGCAGCCAAAATGCAGGAACTGAGACCCAGTACTTC. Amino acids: CASSQNAGTETQYF.

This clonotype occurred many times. The CDR3 protein is CSAGTSQETQYF. The CDR3 coding sequence is TGCAGTGCTGGAACTAGCCAAGAGACCCAGTACTTC. The chain recombines TRBV20-1 with TRBJ2-5, with a weak D call TRBD2 (5 bases). Trimming took off 5 bases at V and 1 base at J, with 8 bases between the two ends. This CDR3 comprises 12 residues. The germline CDR1 and CDR2 sequences are DFQATT and SNEGSKA (reference sequence).

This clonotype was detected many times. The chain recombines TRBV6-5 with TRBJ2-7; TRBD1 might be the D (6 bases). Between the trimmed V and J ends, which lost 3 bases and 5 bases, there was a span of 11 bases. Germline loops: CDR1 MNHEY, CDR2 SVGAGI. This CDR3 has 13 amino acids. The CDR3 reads CASSYVRGNEQYF. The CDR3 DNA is TGTGCCAGCAGTTATGTCAGGGGCAACGAGCAGTACTTC.

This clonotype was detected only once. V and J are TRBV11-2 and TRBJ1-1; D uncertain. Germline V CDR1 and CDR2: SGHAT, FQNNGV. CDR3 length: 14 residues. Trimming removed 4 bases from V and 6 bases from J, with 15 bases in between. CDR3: CASSSSVTWAEAFF. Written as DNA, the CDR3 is TGTGCCAGCAGCTCATCCGTAACTTGGGCTGAAGCTTTCTTT.

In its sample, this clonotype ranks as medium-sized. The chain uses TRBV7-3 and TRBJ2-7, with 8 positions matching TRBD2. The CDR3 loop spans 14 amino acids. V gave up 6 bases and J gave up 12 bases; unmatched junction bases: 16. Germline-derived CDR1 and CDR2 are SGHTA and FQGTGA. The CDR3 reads CASSPNGSGGPRYF. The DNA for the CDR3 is TGTGCCAGCAGTCCCAACGGGAGCGGGGGCCCGCGGTACTTC.

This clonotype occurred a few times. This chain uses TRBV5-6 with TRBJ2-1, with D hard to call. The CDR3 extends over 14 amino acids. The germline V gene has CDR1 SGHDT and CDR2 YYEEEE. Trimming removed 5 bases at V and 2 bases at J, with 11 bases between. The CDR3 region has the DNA TGTGCCAGCAGACCACGGGCGACCTACAATGAGCAGTTCTTC. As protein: CASRPRATYNEQFF. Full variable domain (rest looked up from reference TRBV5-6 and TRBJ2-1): DAGVTQSPTHLIKTRGQQVTLRCSPKSGHDTVSWYQQALGQGPQFIFQYYEEEERQRGNFPDRFSGHQFPNYSSELNVNALLLGDSALYLCASRPRATYNEQFFGPGTRLTVL.

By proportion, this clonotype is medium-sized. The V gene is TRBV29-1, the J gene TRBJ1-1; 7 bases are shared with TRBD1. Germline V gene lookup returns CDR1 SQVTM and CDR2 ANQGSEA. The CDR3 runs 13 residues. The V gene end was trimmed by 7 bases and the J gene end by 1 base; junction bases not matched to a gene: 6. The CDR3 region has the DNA TGCAGCGCGGGAGAGGGGGCGAACACTGAAGCTTTCTTT. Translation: CSAGEGANTEAFF.

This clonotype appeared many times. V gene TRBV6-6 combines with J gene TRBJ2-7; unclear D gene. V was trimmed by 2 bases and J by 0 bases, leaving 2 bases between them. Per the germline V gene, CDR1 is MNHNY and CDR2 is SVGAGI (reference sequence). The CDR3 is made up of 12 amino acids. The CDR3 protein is CASSYSSYEQYF. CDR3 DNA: TGTGCCAGCAGTTACAGCTCCTACGAGCAGTACTTC.

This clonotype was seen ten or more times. As DNA, the CDR3 is TGTGCCAGCTTAGGGGTATCGCCTAATTCACCCCTCCACTTT. Encoded protein: CASLGVSPNSPLHF. This chain connects TRBV6-6 to TRBJ1-6; tentatively, D is TRBD1 (5 bases). The CDR3 covers 14 residues. Trimming left V 8 bases short and J 6 bases short, with 14 bases between. Germline assignment: CDR1 MNHNY and CDR2 SVGAGI (reference sequence).

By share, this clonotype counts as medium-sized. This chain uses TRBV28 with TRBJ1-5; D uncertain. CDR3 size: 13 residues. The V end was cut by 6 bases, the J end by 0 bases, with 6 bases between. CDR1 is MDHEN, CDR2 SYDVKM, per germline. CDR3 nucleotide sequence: TGTGCCAGCAGCCGCGATAGCAATCAGCCCCAGCATTTT. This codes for CASSRDSNQPQHF. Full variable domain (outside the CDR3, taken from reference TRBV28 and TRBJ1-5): DVKVTQSSRYLVKRTGEKVFLECVQDMDHENMFWYRQDPGLGLRLIYFSYDVKMKEKGDIPEGYSVSREKKERFSLILESASTNQTSMYLCASSRDSNQPQHFGDGTRLSIL.

CDR3 amino acids: CASSQVGLAALRNTGELFF. As DNA, the CDR3 is TGTGCCAGCAGCCAGGTGGGACTAGCGGCGCTAAGGAACACCGGGGAGCTGTTTTTT. The chain is built from TRBV3-1 and TRBJ2-2; TRBD2 aligns across 11 bases. The germline V gene encodes CDR1 LGHDT and CDR2 YNNKEL (reference sequence). The CDR3 is made up of 19 amino acids. J was trimmed by 1 base and V by 3 bases; bases with no gene match: 10.

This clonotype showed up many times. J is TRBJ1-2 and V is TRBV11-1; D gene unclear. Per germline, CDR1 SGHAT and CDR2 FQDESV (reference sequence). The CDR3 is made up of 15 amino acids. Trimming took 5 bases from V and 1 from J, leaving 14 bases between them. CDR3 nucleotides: TGTGCCAGCAGCCTCTTCGGACGGGATAACTATGGCTACACCTTC. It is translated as CASSLFGRDNYGYTF.

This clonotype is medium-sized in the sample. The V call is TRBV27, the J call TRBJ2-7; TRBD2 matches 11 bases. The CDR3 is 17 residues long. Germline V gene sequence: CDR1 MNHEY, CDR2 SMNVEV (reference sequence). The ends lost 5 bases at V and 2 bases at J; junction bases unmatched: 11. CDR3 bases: TGTGCCAGCAGTACACGGGGGACTAGCGGTTCCCCCTACGAGCAGTACTTC. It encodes CASSTRGTSGSPYEQYF.